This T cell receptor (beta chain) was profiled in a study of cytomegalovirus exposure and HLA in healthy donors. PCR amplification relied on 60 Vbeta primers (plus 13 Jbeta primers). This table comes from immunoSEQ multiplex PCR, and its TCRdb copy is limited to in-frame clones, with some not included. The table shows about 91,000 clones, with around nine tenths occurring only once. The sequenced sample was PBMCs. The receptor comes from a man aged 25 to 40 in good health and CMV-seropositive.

CDR3 region: CAISDHSYNEQFF. The CDR3 nucleotides read TGTGCCATCAGTGATCACTCCTACAATGAGCAGTTCTTC. This sequence joins TRBV10-3 and TRBJ2-1; no definite D call. Looked up from germline, CDR1 is ENHRY and CDR2 is SYGVKD. V lost 3 bases to trimming and J lost 0 bases, with 3 bases between them. The CDR3 has 13 amino acids.